The 4 T cell receptor beta chains reported below all come from one sample, sequenced in a study of cytomegalovirus exposure and HLA in healthy donors (TCRdb year 2017). Library construction relied on the immunoSEQ multiplex PCR assay. TCRdb carries this immuneACCESS record with in-frame sequences only. Its versions omit some clonotypes, under half of them owing to an unresolved V gene in the studies checked, with the rest unexplained. This sample comprises 150,000 to 200,000 clones, 87% of them detected only once. Roughly 1.4% of the sample is in the top ten clones. The sequenced material came from PBMCs. These receptors were obtained from a woman aged 30 to 39 in good health and CMV-seronegative.

The chain combines TRBV19 with TRBJ1-1, with D perhaps TRBD1 (5 bases). CDR1 and CDR2 (germline): LNHDA, SQIVND (reference sequence). The CDR3 extends over 12 amino acids. V was trimmed by 9 bases and J by 1 base, leaving 9 bases between them. The chain's CDR3 is CASREWNTEAFF. The CDR3 bases are TGTGCCAGCAGGGAATGGAACACTGAAGCTTTCTTT.

This clone showed up just once. The CDR3 bases are TGTGCCAGATCAACAGGGACGCAGTATTTT. It translates to CARSTGTQYF. The gene calls are TRBV19 and TRBJ2-3, with D possibly matching TRBD1 (6 bases). The CDR3 extends over 10 amino acids. V gave up 9 bases and J gave up 9 bases, with 10 bases separating them. Germline loops: CDR1 LNHDA, CDR2 SQIVND (reference sequence).

This rearrangement joins TRBV15 to TRBJ1-2; 8 nucleotides align to TRBD1. The V and J ends lost 3 bases and 5 bases, in that order; junction bases with no gene match: 8. There are 15 residues in the CDR3. Germline loops: CDR1 LNHNV, CDR2 YYDKDF (reference sequence). Written as DNA, the CDR3 is TGTGCCACCAGCAGCTACCGGGACAGGCGTTATGGCTACACCTTC. It is translated as CATSSYRDRRYGYTF. Full variable domain (outside the CDR3, taken from reference TRBV15 and TRBJ1-2): DAMVIQNPRYQVTQFGKPVTLSCSQTLNHNVMYWYQQKSSQAPKLLFHYYDKDFNNEADTPDNFQSRRPNTSFCFLDIRSPGLGDTAMYLCATSSYRDRRYGYTFGSGTRLTVV.

The rearrangement joins TRBV9 to TRBJ2-3, with 8 bases lining up with TRBD1. Germline V CDR1 and CDR2: SGDLS, YYNGEE. With V trimmed by 0 bases and J by 14 bases, 11 bases remained unmatched. CDR3 length: 14 amino acids. For the CDR3, the DNA is TGTGCCAGCAGCGTAGAACCAACAGGGGGAATTGTGTATTTT. Translation gives CASSVEPTGGIVYF.